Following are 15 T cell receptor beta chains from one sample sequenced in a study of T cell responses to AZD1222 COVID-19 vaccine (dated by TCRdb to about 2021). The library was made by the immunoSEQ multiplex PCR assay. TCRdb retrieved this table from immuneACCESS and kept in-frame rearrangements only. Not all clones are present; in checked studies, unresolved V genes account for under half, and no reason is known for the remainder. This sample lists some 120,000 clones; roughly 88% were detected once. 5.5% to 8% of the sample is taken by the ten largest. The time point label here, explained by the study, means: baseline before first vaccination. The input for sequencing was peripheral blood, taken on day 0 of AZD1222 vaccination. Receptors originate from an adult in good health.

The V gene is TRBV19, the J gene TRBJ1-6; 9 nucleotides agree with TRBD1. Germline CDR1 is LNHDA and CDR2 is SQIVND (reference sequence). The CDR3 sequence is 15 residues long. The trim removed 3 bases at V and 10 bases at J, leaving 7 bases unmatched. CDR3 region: CASSIIQGANSPLHF. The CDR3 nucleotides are TGTGCCAGTAGTATCATACAGGGGGCTAACTCACCCCTCCACTTT.

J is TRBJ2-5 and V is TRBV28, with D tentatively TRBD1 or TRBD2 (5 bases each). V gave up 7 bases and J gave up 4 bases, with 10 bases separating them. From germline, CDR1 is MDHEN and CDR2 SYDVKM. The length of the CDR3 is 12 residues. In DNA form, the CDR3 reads TGTGCCAGCAAGGGGACCAGAGAGACCCAGTACTTC. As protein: CASKGTRETQYF. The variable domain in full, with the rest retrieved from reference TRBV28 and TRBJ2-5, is DVKVTQSSRYLVKRTGEKVFLECVQDMDHENMFWYRQDPGLGLRLIYFSYDVKMKEKGDIPEGYSVSREKKERFSLILESASTNQTSMYLCASKGTRETQYFGPGTRLLVL.

CDR3: CASSGRTRTYNEQFF. The CDR3 nucleotides are TGTGCCAGCAGCGGGAGGACTCGTACCTACAATGAGCAGTTCTTC. The chain joins TRBV5-5 to TRBJ2-1; the D gene is possibly TRBD2 (6 bases). The CDR3 is 15 residues long. Germline V gene sequence: CDR1 SGHKS, CDR2 YYEKEE (reference sequence). With 4 bases removed from V and 2 bases from J, the gap between germline ends came to 13 bases. Full variable domain (outside the CDR3, taken from reference TRBV5-5 and TRBJ2-1): DAGVTQSPTHLIKTRGQQVTLRCSPISGHKSVSWYQQVLGQGPQFIFQYYEKEERGRGNFPDRFSARQFPNYSSELNVNALLLGDSALYLCASSGRTRTYNEQFFGPGTRLTVL.

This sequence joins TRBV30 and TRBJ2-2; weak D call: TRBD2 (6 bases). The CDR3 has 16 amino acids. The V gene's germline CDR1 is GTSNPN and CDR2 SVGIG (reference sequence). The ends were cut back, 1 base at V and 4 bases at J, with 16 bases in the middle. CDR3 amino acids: CAWSGGGLAGTGELFF. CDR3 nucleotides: TGTGCCTGGAGTGGGGGAGGTCTGGCCGGCACCGGGGAGCTGTTTTTT.

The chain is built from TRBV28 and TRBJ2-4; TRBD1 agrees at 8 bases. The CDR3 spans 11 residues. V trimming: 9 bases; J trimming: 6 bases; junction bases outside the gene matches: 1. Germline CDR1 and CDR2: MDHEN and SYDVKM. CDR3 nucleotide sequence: TGTGCCAGTGGACAGGGAAACATTCAGTACTTC. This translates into CASGQGNIQYF.

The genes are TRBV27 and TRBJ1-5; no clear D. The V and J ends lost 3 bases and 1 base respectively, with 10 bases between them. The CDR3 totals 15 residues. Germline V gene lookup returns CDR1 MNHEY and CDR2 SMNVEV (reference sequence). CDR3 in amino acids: CASSLENPSNQPQHF. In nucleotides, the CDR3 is TGTGCCAGCAGTTTGGAGAATCCGAGCAATCAGCCCCAGCATTTT.

The CDR3 spells CASSVGPNYGYTF. The CDR3 DNA sequence: TGTGCCAGCAGCGTAGGTCCAAACTATGGCTACACCTTC. The rearrangement uses TRBV9 and TRBJ1-2; no clear D. Trimming took 0 bases from V and 2 from J, leaving 5 bases between them. The germline V gene has CDR1 SGDLS and CDR2 YYNGEE. The CDR3 loop spans 13 amino acids. The complete variable domain, with remaining parts taken from reference TRBV9 and TRBJ1-2, reads DSGVTQTPKHLITATGQRVTLRCSPRSGDLSVYWYQQSLDQGLQFLIQYYNGEERAKGNILERFSAQQFPDLHSELNLSSLELGDSALYFCASSVGPNYGYTFGSGTRLTVV.

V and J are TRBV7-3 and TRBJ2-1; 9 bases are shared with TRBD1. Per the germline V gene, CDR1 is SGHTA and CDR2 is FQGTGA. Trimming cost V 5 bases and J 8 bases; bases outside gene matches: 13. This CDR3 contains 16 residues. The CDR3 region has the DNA TGTGCCAGCAGCCAAGCCGGGACAGGGAGGACTCATGAGCAGTTCTTC. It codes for CASSQAGTGRTHEQFF.

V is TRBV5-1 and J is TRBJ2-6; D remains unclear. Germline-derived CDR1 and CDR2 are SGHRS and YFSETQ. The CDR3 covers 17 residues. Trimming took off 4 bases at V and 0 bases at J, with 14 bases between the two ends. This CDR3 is CASSPTPRPSGANVLTF. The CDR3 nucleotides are TGCGCCAGCAGCCCCACCCCCAGGCCCTCTGGGGCCAACGTCCTGACTTTC.

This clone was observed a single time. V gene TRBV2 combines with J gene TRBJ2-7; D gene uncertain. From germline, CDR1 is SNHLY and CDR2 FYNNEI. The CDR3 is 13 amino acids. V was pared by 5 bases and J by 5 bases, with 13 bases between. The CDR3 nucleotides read TGTGCCAGCAGTTATACGACCGGGCACGAGCAGTACTTC. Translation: CASSYTTGHEQYF.

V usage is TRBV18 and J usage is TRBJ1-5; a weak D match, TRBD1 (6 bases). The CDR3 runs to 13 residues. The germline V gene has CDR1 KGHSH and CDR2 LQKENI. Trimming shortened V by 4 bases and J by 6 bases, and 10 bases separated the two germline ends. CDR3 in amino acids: CASSRGQGQPQHF. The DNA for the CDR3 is TGTGCCAGCTCACGGGGGCAAGGTCAGCCCCAGCATTTT.

This chain's CDR3 is CASSPQRGQPQHF. The CDR3, as DNA: TGTGCCAGCAGCCCCCAGCGAGGACAGCCCCAGCATTTT. This rearrangement joins TRBV27 to TRBJ1-5; D not certain. The CDR3 extends over 13 amino acids. Trimming cost V 6 bases and J 7 bases, with 13 bases left between them. From germline, CDR1 is MNHEY and CDR2 SMNVEV (reference sequence).

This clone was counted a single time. The CDR3 DNA is TGTGCCAGCAGTGTAAATAGCGGGGGGACCTACGAGCAGTACTTC. It yields the protein CASSVNSGGTYEQYF. The chain recombines TRBV2 with TRBJ2-7; 10 nucleotides agree with TRBD2. The germline V gene encodes CDR1 SNHLY and CDR2 FYNNEI. Unmatched junction bases numbered 5, after V lost 4 bases and J lost 2 bases. This CDR3 has 15 residues.

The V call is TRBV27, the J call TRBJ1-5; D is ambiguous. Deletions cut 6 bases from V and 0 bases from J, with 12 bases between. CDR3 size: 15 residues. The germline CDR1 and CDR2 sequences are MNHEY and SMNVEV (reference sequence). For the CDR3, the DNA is TGTGCCAGCAGCCAAATACCATATAGCAATCAGCCCCAGCATTTT. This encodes CASSQIPYSNQPQHF.

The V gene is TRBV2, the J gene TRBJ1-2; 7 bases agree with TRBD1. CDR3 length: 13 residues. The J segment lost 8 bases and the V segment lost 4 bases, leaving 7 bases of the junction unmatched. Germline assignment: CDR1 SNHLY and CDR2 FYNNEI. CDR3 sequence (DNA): TGTGCCAGCAGTGTCCCGGGACAGCAAGGCTACACCTTC. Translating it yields CASSVPGQQGYTF.